Below, one TCR beta chain is given with its context. Residents of about two dozen US areas, aged 18 to 89 years, made up the participants. Participants were placed into cohorts based on the clinical history they reported. This entry comes from a study of blood T cell repertoires in COVID-19. Study-wide context: Spain, Italy and the United States supplied samples that represented acute and convalescent COVID-19.

Authors' methods: Reference gene primers were amplified, and this amplification served to estimate nucleated cell counts. The assay was immunoSEQ multiplex PCR, and TCRdb's table has in-frame clones only and misses some. The V and J calls and clone size are taken from that table; D and trimming were inferred from the DNA. The sample comprises 200,000 to 250,000 clones, around 88% of which are singletons, and roughly 15% rests with the top ten. Sequencing was carried out using PBMCs or T cells enriched from blood (not recorded which). This TCR derives from a woman in her forties or fifties with acute COVID-19.

CDR3 sequence: CASSQERVSYEQYF. The CDR3 coding sequence is TGTGCCAGCAGCCAAGAGCGGGTTTCCTACGAGCAGTACTTC. The chain couples TRBV4-2 to TRBJ2-7; perhaps TRBD2 as D (5 bases). The germline V gene has CDR1 LGHNA and CDR2 YNFKEQ. There are 14 residues in the CDR3. V lost 0 bases to trimming and J lost 1 base, with 7 bases between them.